This TCR beta chain was obtained from a study of CD8 T cells in ankylosing spondylitis. Study-wide points: For ankylosing spondylitis blood, a TCR beta motif of several highly homologous variants appeared characteristic. Relatively rare in peripheral blood, disease-linked clones were also CD8+.

This clonotype was found a few times. The target antigen is unknown. Scientists made TCR beta libraries using quantitative 5'-RACE with molecular barcodes. TCRdb reprocessed the 5' RACE reads via MiXCR and lists one record per CDR3 protein. The sample has about 540,000 distinct CDR3 sequences; 10% to 15% are singletons. The CDR3 contains 14 residues. V shed 3 bases, J shed 10 bases, and the junction held 6 bases outside the gene matches. CDR1 and CDR2 from the germline V gene are SGHRS and YFSETQ. V usage is TRBV5-1 and J usage is TRBJ2-1; 11 bases agree with TRBD2. This receptor was obtained from a male donor with ankylosing spondylitis. The sequenced sample was blood, either unsorted or a sorted T cell fraction (not recorded which). Here the CDR3 reads CASSSTSGSWEQFF. The CDR3 coding sequence is TGCGCCAGCAGCTCCACTAGCGGGAGTTGGGAGCAGTTCTTC. The complete variable domain, with remaining parts taken from reference TRBV5-1 and TRBJ2-1, reads KAGVTQTPRYLIKTRGQQVTLSCSPISGHRSVSWYQQTPGQGLQFLFEYFSETQRNKGNFPGRFSGRQFSNSRSEMNVSTLELGDSALYLCASSSTSGSWEQFFGPGTRLTVL.